Below, 13 T cell receptor beta chains from the same sample are listed, as sequenced in a study of T-cell memory formation after mild COVID-19 (dated by TCRdb to the early 2020s). The library was prepared using 5' RACE. The sequencer was an Illumina NovaSeq 6000. Through fastp at Q25 and MiXCR, TCRdb rebuilt clones from the public reads, retaining in-frame beta chains. Identical CDR3 protein sequences are pooled into one entry, listed with their most common genes and DNA. This sample has 400,000 or so distinct CDR3 sequences in its table, and 20% of those were observed once. The biggest ten clones account for more than 8% of the sample. The sample was PBMCs or a T cell subset sorted from them (not recorded which). The source is an adult woman who had mild COVID-19 (a few samples of this study predate the infection). The sample titles of this study are shuffled in the database, so cell type and time point are left out; the donor was told from shared clones.

This chain links TRBV12-3 or TRBV12-4 with TRBJ2-1; 12 bases agree with TRBD2. V lost 7 bases and J lost 6; bases outside the gene matches: 7. This CDR3 has 15 residues. The CDR3 coding sequence is TGTGCCAGCATCTCCCTAGCGGGAGGGTCCAATGAGCAGTTCTTC. Translated, it gives CASISLAGGSNEQFF.

The chain employs TRBV3-1 and TRBJ2-1; 7 nucleotides match TRBD2. The CDR3 loop spans 14 amino acids. The V gene's germline CDR1 is LGHDT and CDR2 YNNKEL (reference sequence). The V and J ends lost 1 base and 6 bases, in that order; junction bases with no gene match: 3. The CDR3 DNA reads TGTGCCAGCAGCCAAGGACTAGCTTTCAATGAGCAGTTCTTC. This gives the protein CASSQGLAFNEQFF.

This clonotype has just a few counts. This chain connects TRBV19 to TRBJ1-1; 8 bases map to TRBD1. V shed 5 bases, J shed 5 bases, and the junction held 4 bases outside the gene matches. Germline V gene lookup returns CDR1 LNHDA and CDR2 SQIVND (reference sequence). The CDR3 totals 13 residues. This CDR3 reads CASSSRQGTEAFF. The CDR3, as DNA: TGTGCCAGTAGTTCACGACAGGGGACTGAAGCTTTCTTT.

This clonotype was counted a few times. The genes are TRBV7-8 and TRBJ2-3; possibly TRBD2 for D (6 bases). The CDR3 runs 17 residues. Germline assignment: CDR1 SGHVS and CDR2 FQNEAQ. The germline V and J ends were trimmed by 5 bases and 4 bases, with 22 bases remaining between them. The CDR3 loop is CASSGPGRSSHADTQYF. In DNA, the CDR3 is TGTGCCAGCAGCGGCCCAGGGAGGTCGTCACACGCAGATACGCAGTATTTT.

This clonotype appeared many times. The chain uses TRBV7-9 and TRBJ2-2, with 10 bases matching TRBD1. Germline V gives CDR1 SEHNR, CDR2 FQNEAQ (reference sequence). The J segment lost 5 bases and the V segment lost 4 bases, leaving 7 bases of the junction unmatched. This CDR3 region has 16 residues. CDR3 bases: TGTGCCAGCAGCTCATCCGGGACAGGGGATACCGGGGAGCTGTTTTTT. As protein: CASSSSGTGDTGELFF.

This clonotype was detected a few times. The chain links TRBV30 to TRBJ2-3; D call uncertain. This CDR3 spans 13 amino acids. Germline V gene sequence: CDR1 GTSNPN, CDR2 SVGIG (reference sequence). Deletions cut 3 bases from V and 7 bases from J, with 14 bases between. The CDR3, as DNA: TGTGCCTGGAGGGTTTTTGGTTCTTATACGCAGTATTTT. The encoded protein is CAWRVFGSYTQYF.

This clonotype came up a few times. J is TRBJ2-7 and V is TRBV20-1; a possible D gene is TRBD1 (6 bases). V shed 3 bases and J shed 0 bases, with 18 bases lying between them. CDR3 length: 16 amino acids. CDR1 DFQATT and CDR2 SNEGSKA come from the germline V gene (reference sequence). The CDR3 DNA follows: TGCAGTGCTAGGAAACTCAGGGACACCGACTCCTACGAGCAGTACTTC. Translation gives CSARKLRDTDSYEQYF.

The chain combines TRBV2 with TRBJ1-2; D is unclear. This CDR3 has 13 amino acids. V lost 6 bases and J lost 5, with 13 bases in between. Looked up from germline, CDR1 is SNHLY and CDR2 is FYNNEI. The CDR3 loop reads CASSEQRRYGYTF. The CDR3, as DNA: TGTGCCAGCAGCGAACAGAGGCGGTATGGCTACACCTTC.

This clonotype showed up just a few times. The rearrangement uses TRBV2 and TRBJ2-5; 7 positions agree with TRBD1. The V gene end was trimmed by 10 bases and the J gene end by 3 bases; junction bases not matched to a gene: 5. Germline V CDR1 and CDR2: SNHLY, FYNNEI. The CDR3 is 12 residues long. CDR3 in amino acids: CATAGTEETQYF. In DNA, the CDR3 is TGTGCCACCGCCGGGACAGAAGAGACCCAGTACTTC.

This clonotype was found a few times. The chain uses TRBV6-6 and TRBJ1-1; 9 bases are shared with TRBD1. V lost 2 bases, J lost 5 bases, and 3 bases stayed unmatched. The CDR3 runs to 14 residues. The germline V gene encodes CDR1 MNHNY and CDR2 SVGAGI (reference sequence). CDR3 DNA sequence: TGTGCCAGCAGTTACAGAGACAGGGGGACTGAAGCTTTCTTT. Translation gives CASSYRDRGTEAFF.

This chain joins TRBV7-9 and TRBJ1-1; unclear D gene. This CDR3 contains 17 residues. Germline-derived CDR1 and CDR2 are SEHNR and FQNEAQ (reference sequence). With 3 bases removed from V and 4 bases from J, the gap between germline ends came to 21 bases. CDR3 nucleotide sequence: TGTGCCAGCAGCTTGAGTAGTAGGGAGGCCTTCGGCACTGAAGCTTTCTTT. This encodes CASSLSSREAFGTEAFF.

In this sample, this clonotype turned up a few times. The chain couples TRBV7-9 to TRBJ1-2; 8 bases line up with TRBD1. The CDR3 length is 13 residues. V lost 1 base, J lost 6 bases, and 1 base stayed unmatched. Germline CDR1 is SEHNR and CDR2 is FQNEAQ (reference sequence). CDR3 sequence (DNA): TGTGCCAGCAGCTTAGACAGGGGGGATGGCTACACCTTC. Protein: CASSLDRGDGYTF.

The rearrangement uses TRBV20-1 and TRBJ2-3; 10 bases line up with TRBD2. Germline CDR1 DFQATT, CDR2 SNEGSKA (reference sequence). The J segment lost 3 bases and the V segment lost 6 bases, leaving 3 bases of the junction unmatched. The CDR3 has 13 residues. CDR3 sequence (DNA): TGCAGTGCCGGGACTAGCGCAACAGATACGCAGTATTTT. This gives the protein CSAGTSATDTQYF.